Sequencing of this T cell receptor (beta chain) was carried out in a study of early T cells in non-severe SARS-CoV-2 infection. This clonotype was picked up a small number of times. TCRdb reanalysed the 5' RACE reads using MiXCR and keeps one entry per CDR3 protein. The table includes tens of thousands of distinct CDR3 sequences, 5.5% to 6.5% detected once. Sequencing used whole blood, obtained at baseline. The source of this sequence is an adult who was a healthcare worker with PCR-confirmed SARS-CoV-2 infection or an uninfected control (not recorded which).

In DNA form, the CDR3 reads TGTGCCAGCAGTTACTCGATAGGAGTTGCTAGCACAGATACGCAGTATTTT. Protein product: CASSYSIGVASTDTQYF. The chain is built from TRBV6-5 and TRBJ2-3; no clear D. The germline gives CDR1 MNHEY, CDR2 SVGAGI. V was clipped by 0 bases and J by 0 bases, with 13 bases between them. This CDR3 contains 17 residues.